The subject of this entry is one T cell receptor (beta chain). The source of the sample is a study of brain T cells in children with intractable seizures. Germline loops: CDR1 SGDLS, CDR2 YYNGEE. The V end was cut by 4 bases, the J end by 8 bases, with 22 bases between. The CDR3 length is 16 residues. TCRdb's table, derived via immunoSEQ multiplex PCR, lists solely in-frame clones and lacks some. The sample includes around 44,000 clones, 90% of them seen just once. The chain links TRBV9 to TRBJ2-4, with a possible D match to TRBD1 (5 bases). This TCR derives from a girl aged 2 to 10 with tuberous sclerosis and intractable seizures. Sequencing used peripheral blood, obtained at surgery. Written as DNA, the CDR3 is TGTGCCAGCAGCCTAGACGCCGGGCAGGGCTTAGACATTCAGTACTTC. It encodes CASSLDAGQGLDIQYF.